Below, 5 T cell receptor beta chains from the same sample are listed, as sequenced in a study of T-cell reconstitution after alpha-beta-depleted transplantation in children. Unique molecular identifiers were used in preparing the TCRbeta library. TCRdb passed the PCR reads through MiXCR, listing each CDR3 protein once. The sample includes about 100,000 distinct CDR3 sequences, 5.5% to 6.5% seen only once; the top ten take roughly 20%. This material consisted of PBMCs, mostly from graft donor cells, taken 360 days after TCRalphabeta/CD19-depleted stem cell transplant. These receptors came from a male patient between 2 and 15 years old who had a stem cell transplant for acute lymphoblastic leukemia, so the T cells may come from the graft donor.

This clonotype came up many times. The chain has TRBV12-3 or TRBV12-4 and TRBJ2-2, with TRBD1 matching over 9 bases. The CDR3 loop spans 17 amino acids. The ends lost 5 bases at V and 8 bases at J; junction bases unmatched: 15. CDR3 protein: CASSETPGTGSLGELFF. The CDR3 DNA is TGTGCCAGCAGTGAGACTCCCGGGACAGGGAGCCTTGGGGAGCTGTTTTTT.

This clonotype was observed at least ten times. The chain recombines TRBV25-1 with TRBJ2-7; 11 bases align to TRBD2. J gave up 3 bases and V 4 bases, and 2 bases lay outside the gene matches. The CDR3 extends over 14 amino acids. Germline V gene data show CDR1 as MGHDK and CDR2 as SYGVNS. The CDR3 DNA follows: TGTGCCAGCAGTGTACTAGCGGGAGTCTACGAGCAGTACTTC. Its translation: CASSVLAGVYEQYF.

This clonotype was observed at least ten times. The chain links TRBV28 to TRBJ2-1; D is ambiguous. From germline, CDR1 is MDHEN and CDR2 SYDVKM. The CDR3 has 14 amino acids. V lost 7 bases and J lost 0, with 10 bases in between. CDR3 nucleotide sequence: TGTGCCAGCATTCGAGATTTCTCCTACAATGAGCAGTTCTTC. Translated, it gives CASIRDFSYNEQFF.

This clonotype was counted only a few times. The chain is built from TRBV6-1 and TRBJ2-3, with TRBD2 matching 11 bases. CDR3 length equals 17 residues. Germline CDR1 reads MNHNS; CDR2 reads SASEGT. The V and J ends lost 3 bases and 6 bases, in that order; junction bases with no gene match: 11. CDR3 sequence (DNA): TGTGCCAGCAGTGATTGGGGACTAGCGGTCCCCCCGGATACGCAGTATTTT. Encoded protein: CASSDWGLAVPPDTQYF.

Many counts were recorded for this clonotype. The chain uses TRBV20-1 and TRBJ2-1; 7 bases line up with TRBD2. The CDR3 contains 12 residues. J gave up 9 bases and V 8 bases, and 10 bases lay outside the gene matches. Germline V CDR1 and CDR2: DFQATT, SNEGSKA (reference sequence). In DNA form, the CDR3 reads TGCAGTTCTGGACTAGGAACGGGTGAGCAGTTCTTC. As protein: CSSGLGTGEQFF.